This entry concerns a single T cell receptor beta chain. The germline V and J ends were trimmed by 6 bases and 4 bases, with 10 bases remaining between them. The CDR3 length is 13 residues. The germline V gene encodes CDR1 SGHDN and CDR2 FVKESK. These data originate in a study of blood T cell repertoires in COVID-19. Turning to the study itself: T cells, B-cell-depleted T cells, or PBMCs supplied cDNA or gDNA.

Clones were sequenced by immunoSEQ multiplex PCR, and TCRdb holds only the in-frame ones, with some missing. The data show some 100,000 clones, about 88% seen once. The sequence derives from a man between 25 and 39 years old in a cohort sampled during active COVID-19. The sequenced sample was peripheral blood. The V and J genes are TRBV14 and TRBJ2-1; D is perhaps TRBD1 (5 bases). This CDR3 is CASRRDSYNEQFF. The CDR3 nucleotides read TGTGCCAGCAGGAGAGACAGTTACAATGAGCAGTTCTTC. Drawing the rest from reference TRBV14 and TRBJ2-1, the complete variable domain is EAGVTQFPSHSVIEKGQTVTLRCDPISGHDNLYWYRRVMGKEIKFLLHFVKESKQDESGMPNNRFLAERTGGTYSTLKVQPAELEDSGVYFCASRRDSYNEQFFGPGTRLTVL.